The following is a T cell receptor (beta chain) sequence with its context. Looked up from germline, CDR1 is SQVTM and CDR2 is ANQGSEA. The CDR3 runs 14 residues. Trimming cost V 5 bases and J 6 bases; bases outside gene matches: 5. Across under 25 US areas, participants ranged in age from about 18 to 100 years. Participant reports of clinical history set cohort assignment. This sample stems from a study of blood T cell repertoires in COVID-19. The repertoire was sequenced with immunoSEQ multiplex PCR; TCRdb's copy has only in-frame clones and lacks some. The sample holds 200,000 to 250,000 clones; 75% to 90% are singletons and the top ten take roughly 3.7%.

Specimen: PBMCs or T cells enriched from blood (not recorded which). The rearrangement joins TRBV29-1 to TRBJ2-3; 13 positions match TRBD2. The sequence came from a woman younger than 45 who had recovered from COVID-19. This chain's CDR3 is CSVPGTSGKDTQYF. For the CDR3, the DNA is TGCAGCGTTCCCGGGACTAGCGGGAAGGATACGCAGTATTTT.